The 27 T cell receptor beta chains below all came from one sample that was sequenced in a study of spatial heterogeneity in lung cancer. Broader study findings: Counts of expanded alpha and beta TCRs within tumors tracked the tumor nonsynonymous mutation count.

These receptors are not linked to any known antigen. The time point: sample taken at primary tumor resection. TCRdb independently ran MiXCR on the 5' RACE reads; one entry per CDR3 protein. Of around 100,000 distinct CDR3 sequences detected, around 4.8% appear once; the ten largest clones hold around 21%. The specimen comprised lung tumor tissue, sampled at surgery. Receptors were obtained from a male donor with early-stage non-small cell lung cancer.

This clonotype has at least ten counts. This chain uses TRBV4-1 with TRBJ2-7; TRBD1 aligns across 7 bases. Trimming removed 6 bases from V and 5 bases from J; junction bases left unmatched: 10. In germline, CDR1 is MGHRA, CDR2 YSYEKL. The CDR3 runs 14 residues. The CDR3 DNA sequence: TGCGCCAGCAGATACCGGGACAGAATGGACGAGCAGTACTTC. Encoded protein: CASRYRDRMDEQYF.

The table lists this clonotype with a few counts. The gene calls are TRBV28 and TRBJ1-5; D remains ambiguous. The V gene's germline CDR1 is MDHEN and CDR2 SYDVKM. This CDR3 comprises 12 residues. V was pared by 6 bases and J by 7 bases, with 10 bases between. CDR3 region: CASRTLKQPQHF. In nucleotides, the CDR3 is TGTGCCAGCAGAACTTTGAAGCAGCCCCAGCATTTT. Using reference TRBV28 and TRBJ1-5 for the parts outside the CDR3, the full variable domain is DVKVTQSSRYLVKRTGEKVFLECVQDMDHENMFWYRQDPGLGLRLIYFSYDVKMKEKGDIPEGYSVSREKKERFSLILESASTNQTSMYLCASRTLKQPQHFGDGTRLSIL.

The chain recombines TRBV5-1 with TRBJ2-7; tentative D call: TRBD1 (5 bases). Between the trimmed V and J ends, which lost 6 bases and 6 bases, there was a span of 19 bases. Germline V CDR1 and CDR2: SGHRS, YFSETQ. The CDR3 has 14 amino acids. The CDR3 loop reads CASTFPGIRREQYF. The CDR3 DNA reads as TGCGCCAGCACCTTTCCAGGGATCCGCCGCGAGCAGTACTTC.

The table lists this clonotype with many counts. CDR3 sequence: CSALPLDNSYEQYF. In DNA form, the CDR3 reads TGCAGTGCGCTTCCCCTAGACAATTCCTACGAGCAGTACTTC. This chain links TRBV20-1 with TRBJ2-7; D not resolved. Between the trimmed V and J ends, which lost 6 bases and 1 base, there was a span of 16 bases. CDR3 length: 14 amino acids. Germline-derived CDR1 and CDR2 are DFQATT and SNEGSKA (reference sequence).

The V and J genes are TRBV2 and TRBJ2-1; TRBD1 might be the D (6 bases). Germline CDR1 and CDR2: SNHLY and FYNNEI. Trimming cost V 9 bases and J 8 bases, with 20 bases left between them. This CDR3 has 14 amino acids. The CDR3 spells CARVSKQGSDEQFF. Written as DNA, the CDR3 is TGTGCCAGAGTTAGTAAACAGGGATCGGATGAGCAGTTCTTC.

The table lists this clonotype with a few counts. Mismatch with germline at one junction end may stem from a read error. CDR3 in DNA: TGTGCCGGCAGTCCTGGTTATCAGGGAGGAACTGAAGCTTTCTTT. Its protein is CAGSPGYQGGTEAFF. The chain has TRBV28 and TRBJ1-1, with a tentative D call TRBD1 (5 bases). There are 15 residues in the CDR3. Germline CDR1 MDHEN, CDR2 SYDVKM.

This clonotype was detected many times. The CDR3 DNA follows: TGTGCCAGCAGCTTCCGACTAGGTGGGGAGCAGTACTTC. It codes for CASSFRLGGEQYF. The rearrangement links TRBV7-9 to TRBJ2-7; D is perhaps TRBD2 (6 bases). CDR1 SEHNR and CDR2 FQNEAQ come from the germline V gene (reference sequence). Trimming shortened V by 3 bases and J by 7 bases, and 13 bases separated the two germline ends. This CDR3 is 13 amino acids long.

This clonotype was recorded at least ten times. CDR3 bases: TGTGCCAGCAGGGACAGGGCAAACTATGGCTACACCTTC. Encoded protein: CASRDRANYGYTF. The rearrangement links TRBV2 to TRBJ1-2, with 8 bases aligning to TRBD1. CDR3 length: 13 residues. Germline V gene sequence: CDR1 SNHLY, CDR2 FYNNEI. V lost 6 bases, J lost 2 bases, and 2 bases stayed unmatched.

This clonotype was found many times. The chain carries TRBV18 and TRBJ2-1, with 8 nucleotides matching TRBD1. The CDR3 is 14 residues long. In germline, CDR1 is KGHSH, CDR2 LQKENI. V was clipped by 3 bases and J by 7 bases; unmatched bases: 5. In nucleotides, the CDR3 is TGTGCCAGCTCACCGGAGACAGGGGAGAATGAGCAGTTCTTC. Protein sequence: CASSPETGENEQFF.

This clonotype was seen many times. The V and J genes are TRBV5-1 and TRBJ2-5; D is possibly TRBD1 (5 bases). V was trimmed by 7 bases and J by 1 base, leaving 11 bases between them. The CDR3 has 13 amino acids. Looked up from germline, CDR1 is SGHRS and CDR2 is YFSETQ. CDR3 nucleotides: TGCGCCAGCCGACAGAACGTCCAAGAGACCCAGTACTTC. Its translation: CASRQNVQETQYF. Using reference TRBV5-1 and TRBJ2-5 for the parts outside the CDR3, the full variable domain is KAGVTQTPRYLIKTRGQQVTLSCSPISGHRSVSWYQQTPGQGLQFLFEYFSETQRNKGNFPGRFSGRQFSNSRSEMNVSTLELGDSALYLCASRQNVQETQYFGPGTRLLVL.

This clonotype was counted between two and nine times. The chain has TRBV4-2 and TRBJ2-3; TRBD2 might be the D (6 bases). CDR1 is LGHNA, CDR2 YNFKEQ, per germline. The CDR3 contains 15 residues. V was cut by 1 base and J by 4 bases, with 12 bases left in between. The CDR3 here is CASSQGLEGADTQYF. Here the CDR3 DNA reads TGTGCCAGCAGCCAAGGACTAGAAGGGGCAGATACGCAGTATTTT.

In this sample, this clonotype turned up many times. The chain is built from TRBV2 and TRBJ2-1; 7 nucleotides align to TRBD2. In germline, CDR1 is SNHLY, CDR2 FYNNEI. After removal of 6 bases from V and 7 bases from J, the junction contained 9 bases not matched to a gene. The CDR3 consists of 14 residues. The CDR3: CASSARLAANEQFF. The DNA of the CDR3 is TGTGCCAGCAGCGCCCGTCTAGCGGCAAATGAGCAGTTCTTC.

This clonotype came up many times. The V and J genes are TRBV10-3 and TRBJ2-1; D may be TRBD1 or TRBD2 (5 bases each). Germline CDR1 is ENHRY and CDR2 is SYGVKD. V shed 3 bases and J shed 12 bases, with 15 bases lying between them. The length of the CDR3 is 13 residues. The CDR3 nucleotides are TGTGCCATCAGTGACAGGGACCTAGGTACGCAGTTCTTC. Protein: CAISDRDLGTQFF.

The rearrangement joins TRBV30 to TRBJ1-4, with a weak D call TRBD1 (5 bases). The germline V gene has CDR1 GTSNPN and CDR2 SVGIG (reference sequence). The CDR3 has 18 residues. V gave up 2 bases and J gave up 5 bases, with 24 bases separating them. The CDR3 loop reads CAWSLHPYPGTRNEKLFF. Here the CDR3 DNA reads TGTGCCTGGAGTTTGCACCCTTATCCCGGGACTCGCAATGAAAAACTGTTTTTT.

This clonotype was counted between two and nine times. This chain uses TRBV19 with TRBJ1-5; D unresolved. The CDR3 has 13 amino acids. Trimming took 7 bases from V and 3 from J, leaving 10 bases between them. Germline values: CDR1 LNHDA, CDR2 SQIVND (reference sequence). The CDR3, as DNA: TGTGCCAGTACGGAGAGTCCCAATCAGCCCCAGCATTTT. Protein sequence: CASTESPNQPQHF.

This clonotype was found many times. This chain links TRBV6-5 with TRBJ2-7; D may be TRBD1 or TRBD2 (5 bases each). Germline assignment: CDR1 MNHEY and CDR2 SVGAGI. The germline V and J ends were trimmed by 5 bases and 2 bases, with 16 bases remaining between them. The CDR3 spans 15 residues. The CDR3 here is CASSILRDGAYEQYF. Written as DNA, the CDR3 is TGTGCCAGCAGTATTTTAAGGGACGGAGCCTACGAGCAGTACTTC.

This clonotype was seen at least ten times. This rearrangement joins TRBV11-2 to TRBJ1-3; unclear D gene. CDR1 is SGHAT and CDR2 is FQNNGV in the germline V gene. V was clipped by 7 bases and J by 2 bases, with 12 bases between them. The CDR3 totals 14 residues. CDR3 sequence: CASTGSATGNTIYF. As DNA, the CDR3 is TGTGCCAGCACGGGGTCTGCTACTGGAAACACCATATATTTT.

This clonotype occurred a few times. This chain joins TRBV6-1 and TRBJ1-4, with unresolved D. The germline gives CDR1 MNHNS, CDR2 SASEGT. CDR3 size: 17 residues. V was shortened by 3 bases and J by 7 bases, with 21 bases between the two germline ends. The CDR3 nucleotides read TGTGCCAGCAGTGAGGTTCGAGAGGCCCCCCATAGTGAAAAACTGTTTTTT. Its translation: CASSEVREAPHSEKLFF.

There are a few counts of this clonotype. The genes are TRBV2 and TRBJ2-7; 10 bases match TRBD1. Per the germline V gene, CDR1 is SNHLY and CDR2 is FYNNEI. The CDR3 is made up of 17 amino acids. V trimming: 5 bases; J trimming: 3 bases; junction bases outside the gene matches: 13. In DNA, the CDR3 is TGTGCCAGCAGTCCTTCCATGCCGGACAGGGGGGGCTACGAGCAGTACTTC. Protein product: CASSPSMPDRGGYEQYF.

Many counts were recorded for this clonotype. The CDR3 spells CASIFAGNADTQYF. The CDR3 DNA follows: TGTGCCAGCATATTTGCGGGTAACGCAGATACGCAGTATTTT. The V and J genes are TRBV2 and TRBJ2-3, with D possibly TRBD2 on 5 matching bases. CDR1 is SNHLY, CDR2 FYNNEI, per germline. Trimming removed 7 bases from V and 4 bases from J, with 15 bases in between. CDR3 length equals 14 residues.

This clonotype was seen many times. The chain combines TRBV28 with TRBJ2-7, with 8 bases matching TRBD2. V trimming: 6 bases; J trimming: 0 bases; junction bases outside the gene matches: 4. This CDR3 comprises 14 residues. Looked up from germline, CDR1 is MDHEN and CDR2 is SYDVKM. DNA of the CDR3: TGTGCCAGCAGGCTAGCGGGCAGCTCCTACGAGCAGTACTTC. It encodes CASRLAGSSYEQYF.

This clonotype is deemed medium-sized. The chain has TRBV4-1 and TRBJ1-4; D is perhaps TRBD1 (5 bases). CDR1 and CDR2 from the germline V gene are MGHRA and YSYEKL. The CDR3 contains 17 residues. The germline V and J ends were trimmed by 0 bases and 6 bases, with 17 bases remaining between them. In DNA form, the CDR3 reads TGCGCCAGCAGCCAAGATGTTATGGGGCTGGACGATGAAAAACTGTTTTTT. Translating gives CASSQDVMGLDDEKLFF.

This clonotype was recorded many times. This chain uses TRBV28 with TRBJ1-5; D call uncertain. The CDR3 runs 16 residues. V lost 7 bases, J lost 0 bases, and 16 bases lay in between. CDR1 and CDR2 from the germline V gene are MDHEN and SYDVKM. CDR3 sequence (DNA): TGTGCCAGCAAATTGTCCACTGATTTTAGCAATCAGCCCCAGCATTTT. It codes for CASKLSTDFSNQPQHF.

This clonotype was recorded many times. V and J are TRBV4-1 and TRBJ1-1; D remains ambiguous. Trimming left V 6 bases short and J 1 base short, with 12 bases between. Germline V gene sequence: CDR1 MGHRA, CDR2 YSYEKL. This CDR3 spans 14 amino acids. CDR3 nucleotide sequence: TGCGCCAGCAGAGATCGGGTGTCGAACACTGAAGCTTTCTTT. Amino acid sequence: CASRDRVSNTEAFF.

This clonotype was detected a few times. The genes are TRBV4-2 and TRBJ1-1; 7 bases map to TRBD1. The germline V gene encodes CDR1 LGHNA and CDR2 YNFKEQ. The V segment lost 3 bases and the J segment 2 bases; nucleotides outside the gene matches: 6. CDR3 length: 15 residues. The DNA for the CDR3 is TGTGCCAGCAGCCACACAGACAGGGTTAACACTGAAGCTTTCTTT. This sequence encodes CASSHTDRVNTEAFF.

This clonotype was observed a few times. The chain has TRBV19 and TRBJ2-5; a weak D match, TRBD1 (5 bases). The CDR3 is 14 amino acids. Trimming removed 7 bases at V and 0 bases at J, with 12 bases between. The V gene's germline CDR1 is LNHDA and CDR2 SQIVND (reference sequence). The CDR3 DNA follows: TGTGCCAGTAATGGGGCGACGTACCAAGAGACCCAGTACTTC. It is translated as CASNGATYQETQYF.

This clonotype was observed many times. V and J are TRBV30 and TRBJ2-1; D is tentatively TRBD1 or TRBD2 (5 bases each). V lost 8 bases to trimming and J lost 4 bases, with 15 bases between them. Germline lookup yields CDR1 GTSNPN and CDR2 SVGIG (reference sequence). There are 13 residues in the CDR3. The chain's CDR3 is CALVRDPYNEQFF. For the CDR3, the DNA is TGTGCCCTAGTCCGGGACCCATACAATGAGCAGTTCTTC.